This TCR beta chain stems from a study of ipilimumab plus nivolumab after autologous stem cell transplantation (TCRdb year 2021). The study in broad terms: The median number of doses that trial patients received was four or five for ipilimumab and roughly 8 for nivolumab. Both primary refractory and relapsed disease were represented in the DLBCL cohort, where 18-month progression-free survival was about 82% and 31%, respectively. The intent-to-treat population of the trial consisted of roughly 35 patients. The trial enrolled patients with high-risk diffuse large B cell lymphoma, mature T cell lymphoma, or multiple myeloma undergoing autologous transplant.

The CDR3 runs 16 amino acids, cysteine and phenylalanine included. Only the CDR3 DNA stays, 48 bases, in frame from base 1. Via the germline V gene, CDR1 is SGHTA and CDR2 FQGNSA. V is shortened by 1 base, J by 0 bases, and the region joining them spans 12 bases. In regard to this clone: The clone's antigen remains unknown. No quality values exist for individual bases; no much larger clone is one base distant.

Checkpoint therapy was initiated 14 to 28 days after autologous transplant, and ipilimumab was administered at 1 mg/kg intravenously on day 1 of selected weeks. The nivolumab dose was 3 mg/kg intravenously, delivered on day 1 of weeks 1, 4, 7, 10, and every two weeks through week 26. The study was a Phase Ib clinical trial testing combined checkpoint inhibition with ipilimumab and nivolumab as consolidation after autologous stem cell transplantation. The library was obtained by the immunoSEQ multiplex PCR assay. TCRdb's version of the immuneACCESS table is confined to in-frame rearrangements and falls short of the full clone set. An unresolved V gene accounts for under half of the shortfall where checked; the remainder is of unknown origin. The sample includes about 84,000 clones, with 75% to 85% observed a single time. The top ten clonotypes cover 2% to 2.5% of the sample. General study outcomes and caveats: According to the authors, a biologic rationale for studying the approach further came from T cell receptor repertoire, regulatory T cell phenotype and gut microbiota profiles. The authors concluded that combined checkpoint inhibition appeared tolerable when used as consolidation after transplant.

The chain is assembled from TRBV7-2 and TRBJ1-2; no confident D gene assignment can be made. Sequences were derived from PBMCs, sampled in a trial of ipilimumab plus nivolumab as post-transplant consolidation. The sequence came from a male donor with diffuse large B-cell lymphoma. The DNA sequence reads TGTGCCAGCAGCTTAGTATCGGTCAGAACTAACTATGGCTACACCTTC. Its protein product is CASSLVSVRTNYGYTF. With the portions outside the CDR3 filled from the reference TRBV7-2 and TRBJ1-2 genes, the complete variable region becomes GAGVSQSPSNKVTEKGKDVELRCDPISGHTALYWYRQSLGQGLEFLIYFQGNSAPDKSGLPSDRFSAERTGGSVSTLTIQRTQQEDSAVYLCASSLVSVRTNYGYTFGSGTRLTVV.